This record looks at one T cell receptor (beta chain) sequence and its context. The data belong to a study of cytomegalovirus exposure and HLA in healthy donors. The V and J ends lost 4 bases and 0 bases, in that order; junction bases with no gene match: 5. This CDR3 is built from 16 residues. Germline assignment: CDR1 SGHRS and CDR2 YFSETQ. Both 60 Vbeta primers and 13 Jbeta primers went into the PCR. The assay was immunoSEQ multiplex PCR, and TCRdb's table has in-frame clones only and misses some. This table has 200,000 to 250,000 clones, about 83% appearing once. The sequence derives from a man aged 40-50 years in good health and CMV-seronegative. Sequencing was done on a sample of PBMCs. This chain connects TRBV5-1 to TRBJ2-2; the match to TRBD1 covers 8 bases. DNA for the CDR3: TGCGCCAGCAGCGCCGGGACAGGTCCGAACACCGGGGAGCTGTTTTTT. Protein sequence: CASSAGTGPNTGELFF.